Below, 9 T cell receptor beta chains from the same sample are listed, as sequenced in a study of beta chain features in type 1 diabetes. Study results and caveats: Among patients with Type 1 diabetes, TCRB CDR3s were moderately but significantly shorter in every one of the four CD4+ subsets.

These receptors lack a known antigen. As every portion of the isolated RNA was reverse transcribed, the sequencing read expressed TCRB transcripts. Data came from immunoSEQ multiplex PCR; TCRdb stores just in-frame clones and leaves some out. The data contain fewer than 400,000 clones, 9.3% of them singletons. Sequenced input: central memory CD4+ T cells from blood. These receptors were collected from a young man with type 1 diabetes.

This clone has more than one count but fewer than ten. The chain combines TRBV28 with TRBJ1-2, with TRBD1 matching over 7 bases. Germline V gene sequence: CDR1 MDHEN, CDR2 SYDVKM. Trimming cost V 3 bases and J 6 bases; bases outside gene matches: 7. The CDR3 has 14 amino acids. The CDR3 nucleotides are TGTGCCAGCAGTTTGCTGACAGGGTCTAATGGCTACACCTTC. Its translation: CASSLLTGSNGYTF.

The chain has TRBV7-2 and TRBJ2-1; D remains ambiguous. V dropped 0 bases and J dropped 10 bases, with 10 bases sitting between them. The CDR3 sequence is 13 residues long. Germline CDR1 is SGHTA and CDR2 is FQGNSA. The CDR3 coding sequence is TGTGCCAGCAGCTTAGCCCCCTTGGGGGAGCAGTTCTTC. It is translated as CASSLAPLGEQFF.

The rearrangement links TRBV7-9 to TRBJ2-3, with 8 bases aligning to TRBD1. The CDR3 sequence is 16 residues long. Per germline, CDR1 SEHNR and CDR2 FQNEAQ (reference sequence). V dropped 4 bases and J dropped 4; count of bases not matched to a gene: 10. DNA for the CDR3: TGTGCCAGCAGCTCTTTAACCGGGACAGGAGCAGATACGCAGTATTTT. Its protein is CASSSLTGTGADTQYF.

This chain links TRBV19 with TRBJ2-5; 9 nucleotides align to TRBD1. CDR3 length: 15 amino acids. Germline V gene sequence: CDR1 LNHDA, CDR2 SQIVND (reference sequence). The J segment lost 3 bases and the V segment lost 3 bases, leaving 5 bases of the junction unmatched. Here the CDR3 reads CASSIPGQGEETQYF. The CDR3 DNA reads TGTGCCAGTAGTATCCCGGGACAGGGCGAAGAGACCCAGTACTTC.

This clone occurred a few times. The J gene is TRBJ1-6, the V gene TRBV10-3; maybe TRBD1 (6 bases). Trimming removed 8 bases from V and 5 bases from J, with 16 bases in between. This CDR3 spans 15 amino acids. The germline gives CDR1 ENHRY, CDR2 SYGVKD. The CDR3: CAIRSIGTNNSPLHF. For the CDR3, the DNA is TGTGCCATCCGGTCGATCGGGACAAATAATTCACCCCTCCACTTT.

This chain links TRBV7-2 with TRBJ2-3, with 8 bases identical to TRBD1. The CDR3 totals 13 residues. Germline CDR1 SGHTA, CDR2 FQGNSA. V was clipped by 6 bases and J by 6 bases; unmatched bases: 5. CDR3 DNA: TGTGCCAGCAGACGTGGACAGGGCGATACGCAGTATTTT. Protein product: CASRRGQGDTQYF.

This chain links TRBV29-1 with TRBJ2-1; 10 bases align to TRBD1. Trimming removed 0 bases from V and 8 bases from J; junction bases left unmatched: 7. The CDR3 runs 15 residues. The germline V gene has CDR1 SQVTM and CDR2 ANQGSEA. The CDR3: CSVEDRQGARHEQFF. The CDR3 coding sequence is TGCAGCGTTGAAGACCGACAGGGGGCGAGGCATGAGCAGTTCTTC.

This chain uses TRBV11-2 with TRBJ2-5, with D possibly TRBD2 on 6 matching bases. The V gene lost 1 base and the J gene lost 5 bases, with 17 bases spanning the gap. From germline, CDR1 is SGHAT and CDR2 FQNNGV. This CDR3 comprises 16 residues. CDR3 sequence (DNA): TGTGCCAGCAGCTTAGCGGGAGCAGGTCTCACGGAGACCCAGTACTTC. Translating gives CASSLAGAGLTETQYF. Filled out from reference TRBV11-2 and TRBJ2-5, the complete variable domain reads EAGVAQSPRYKIIEKRQSVAFWCNPISGHATLYWYQQILGQGPKLLIQFQNNGVVDDSQLPKDRFSAERLKGVDSTLKIQPAKLEDSAVYLCASSLAGAGLTETQYFGPGTRLLVL.

This sequence joins TRBV7-2 and TRBJ2-7; tentatively, D is TRBD2 (5 bases). The CDR3 is 15 amino acids. In germline, CDR1 is SGHTA, CDR2 FQGNSA. Deletions cut 0 bases from V and 1 base from J, with 10 bases between. The CDR3 DNA follows: TGTGCCAGCAGCTTAGCGCATGAGGGTTCCTACGAGCAGTACTTC. Its protein product is CASSLAHEGSYEQYF.